This T cell receptor (beta chain) stems from a study of human T cells and chemical hapten exposure. Study observations and caveats: Alopecia affecting every donor means their immune response may not match healthy people's. Patch test score was positively correlated with the counts of TCRs that had expanded at PT1.

Time point denoted: patch test 1, 2 weeks after DPC sensitization. Treatment here: therapeutic diphenylcyclopropenone sensitization with weekly scalp DPC. It was unfractionated whole blood from which total RNA was extracted. TCRdb recomputed calls from the RACE reads with MiXCR, one row per CDR3 protein. This sample has approximately 90,000 distinct CDR3 sequences, with over 9.5% found just once. Concerning this clonotype: The antigen is not known.

Germline-derived CDR1 and CDR2 are SGHAT and FQNNGV. With 0 bases removed from V and 6 bases from J, the gap between germline ends came to 7 bases. The length of the CDR3 is 13 residues. This receptor was taken from a man aged 40-50 years with alopecia areata. Some clones in this sample may be carry-over from other donors' samples. The chain is built from TRBV11-2 and TRBJ2-3, with D hard to call. The sequencing here drew on whole blood, taken in connection with sensitization to the hapten diphenylcyclopropenone (DPC). DNA of the CDR3: TGTGCCAGCAGCTTAGATTCGGGTGATACGCAGTATTTT. Encoded protein: CASSLDSGDTQYF.